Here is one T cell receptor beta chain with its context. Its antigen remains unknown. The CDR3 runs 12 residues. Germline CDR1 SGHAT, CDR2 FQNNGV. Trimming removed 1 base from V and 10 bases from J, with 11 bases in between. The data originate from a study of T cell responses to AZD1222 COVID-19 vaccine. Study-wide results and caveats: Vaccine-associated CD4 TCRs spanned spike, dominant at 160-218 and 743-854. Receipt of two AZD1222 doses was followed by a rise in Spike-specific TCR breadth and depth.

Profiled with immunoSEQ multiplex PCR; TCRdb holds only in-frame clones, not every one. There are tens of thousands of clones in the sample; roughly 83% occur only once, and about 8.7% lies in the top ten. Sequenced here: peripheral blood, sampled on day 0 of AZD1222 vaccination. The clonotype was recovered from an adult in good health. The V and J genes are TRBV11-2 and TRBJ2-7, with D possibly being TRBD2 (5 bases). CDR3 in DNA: TGTGCCAGCAGCTTAGTGGAGCGGAAACAGTACTTC. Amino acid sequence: CASSLVERKQYF.